This T cell receptor beta chain was sequenced during a study of T cell repertoires in cytomegalovirus infection. The wider study: Matching HLA type, along with CMV infection, was indicated by public TCR beta signatures.

On this clonotype: No antigen is known for it.

The trim removed 6 bases at V and 4 bases at J, leaving 12 bases unmatched. This CDR3 spans 16 amino acids. Looked up from germline, CDR1 is MDHEN and CDR2 is SYDVKM. TCRdb re-called the reads through MiXCR, storing one row per CDR3 protein. The sample has approximately 390,000 distinct CDR3 sequences, about 35% seen once. V and J are TRBV28 and TRBJ2-1; 7 nucleotides align to TRBD2. This TCR came from a human donor in good health (CMV status not recorded). Some clones in this sample may be carry-over from other donors' samples. This sample comprised cultured PBMCs, obtained from culture after CMV antigen stimulation. The CDR3 is CASSSPASGRYNEQFF. The CDR3 nucleotides are TGTGCCAGCAGCTCGCCTGCTAGCGGCCGTTACAATGAGCAGTTCTTC.